This T cell receptor beta chain is drawn from a study of blood T cells in healthy people across ages. Study-wide findings and caveats: More naive CD4+ cells and higher diversity were found in long-lived than in aged donors. Per-million-T-cell TCR beta diversity fell roughly linearly with age.

Primers used in a second PCR of about 7 to 12 cycles were a sample-barcoded 5' primer and a J-beta primer mix. MiXCR, applied by TCRdb to the 5' RACE reads, yields one record per CDR3 protein. Among over 600,000 distinct CDR3 sequences listed, 35% to 50% were seen once. Notes on this clonotype: Its antigen is unknown.

The origin of this receptor is a man older than 75 in good health. The sample consisted of blood.

CDR3 DNA sequence: TGCAGTGCTTTTCCAAACAGGGATGTACGGGAAAAACTGTTTTTT. As protein: CSAFPNRDVREKLFF. This chain joins TRBV20-1 and TRBJ1-4; a possible D gene is TRBD1 (6 bases). The germline gives CDR1 DFQATT, CDR2 SNEGSKA (reference sequence). With 5 bases removed from V and 8 bases from J, the gap between germline ends came to 21 bases. The CDR3 is 15 amino acids.